This T cell receptor (beta chain) was recovered during a study of blood T cell repertoires in COVID-19. This CDR3 is 13 amino acids long. V lost 8 bases, J lost 3 bases, and 14 bases lay in between. Germline V gene data show CDR1 as LNHDA and CDR2 as SQIVND (reference sequence). Using immunoSEQ multiplex PCR, the repertoire was profiled, and TCRdb retains in-frame clones only, with some absent. This table holds 300,000 to 350,000 clones, approximately 86% found once. V usage is TRBV19 and J usage is TRBJ2-7; possibly TRBD1 for D (5 bases). The sequence was collected from a woman between 18 and 29 years old who had recovered from COVID-19. Sequencing input: PBMCs or T cells enriched from blood (not recorded which). CDR3 nucleotides: TGTGCCAGTGGGCCAGACGGACACTACGAGCAGTACTTC. It codes for CASGPDGHYEQYF.